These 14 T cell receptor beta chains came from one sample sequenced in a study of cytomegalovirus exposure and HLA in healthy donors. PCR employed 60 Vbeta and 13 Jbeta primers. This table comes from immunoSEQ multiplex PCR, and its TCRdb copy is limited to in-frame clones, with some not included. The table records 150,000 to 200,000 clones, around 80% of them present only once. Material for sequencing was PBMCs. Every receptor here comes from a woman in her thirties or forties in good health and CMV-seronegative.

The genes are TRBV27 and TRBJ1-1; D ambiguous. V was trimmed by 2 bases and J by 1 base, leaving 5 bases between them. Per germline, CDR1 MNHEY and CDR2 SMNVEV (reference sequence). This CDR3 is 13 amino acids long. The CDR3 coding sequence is TGTGCCAGCAGTTTAGGGCCGAACACTGAAGCTTTCTTT. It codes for CASSLGPNTEAFF.

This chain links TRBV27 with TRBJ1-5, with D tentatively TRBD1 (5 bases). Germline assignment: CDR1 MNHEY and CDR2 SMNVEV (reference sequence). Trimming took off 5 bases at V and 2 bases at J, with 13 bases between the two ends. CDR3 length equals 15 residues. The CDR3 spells CASSPDSEGNQPQHF. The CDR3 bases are TGTGCCAGCAGTCCCGACAGCGAAGGCAATCAGCCCCAGCATTTT.

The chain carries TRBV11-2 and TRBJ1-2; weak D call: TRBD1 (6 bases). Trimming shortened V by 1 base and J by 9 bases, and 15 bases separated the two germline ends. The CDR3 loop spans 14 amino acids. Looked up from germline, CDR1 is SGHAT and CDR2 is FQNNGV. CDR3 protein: CASSLGGGDKSYTF. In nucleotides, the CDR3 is TGTGCCAGCAGCTTAGGGGGGGGCGACAAGAGCTACACCTTC.

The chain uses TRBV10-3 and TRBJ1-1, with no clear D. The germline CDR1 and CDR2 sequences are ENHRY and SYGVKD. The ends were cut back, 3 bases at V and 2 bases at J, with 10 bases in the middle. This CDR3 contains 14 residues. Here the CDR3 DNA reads TGTGCCATCAGTGATAAGAGGGCAAACACTGAAGCTTTCTTT. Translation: CAISDKRANTEAFF.

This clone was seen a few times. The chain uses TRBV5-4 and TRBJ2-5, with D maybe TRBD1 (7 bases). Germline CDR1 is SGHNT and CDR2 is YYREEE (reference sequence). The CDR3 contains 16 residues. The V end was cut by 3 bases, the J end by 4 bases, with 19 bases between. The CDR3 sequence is CASSSDRLRRVETQYF. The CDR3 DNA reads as TGTGCCAGCAGCTCGGACAGGTTACGGAGGGTAGAGACCCAGTACTTC.

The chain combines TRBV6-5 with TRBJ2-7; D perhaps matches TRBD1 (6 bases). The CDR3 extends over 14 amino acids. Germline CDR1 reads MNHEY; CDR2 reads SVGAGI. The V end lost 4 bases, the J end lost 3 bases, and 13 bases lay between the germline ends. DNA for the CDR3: TGTGCCAGCAGTTCCGGACAGAGCCGCTACGAGCAGTACTTC. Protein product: CASSSGQSRYEQYF.

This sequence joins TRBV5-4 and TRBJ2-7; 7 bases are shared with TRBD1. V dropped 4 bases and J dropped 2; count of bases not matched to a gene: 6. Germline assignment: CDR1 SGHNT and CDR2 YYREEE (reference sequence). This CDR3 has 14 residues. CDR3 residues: CASSVQTGTYEQYF. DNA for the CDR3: TGTGCCAGCAGCGTACAGACAGGGACCTACGAGCAGTACTTC. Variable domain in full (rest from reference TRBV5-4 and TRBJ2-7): ETGVTQSPTHLIKTRGQQVTLRCSSQSGHNTVSWYQQALGQGPQFIFQYYREEENGRGNFPPRFSGLQFPNYSSELNVNALELDDSALYLCASSVQTGTYEQYFGPGTRLTVT.

The CDR3 nucleotides are TGTGCCAGCAGCCTACTAGCGGCTGAGCAGTTCTTC. This gives the protein CASSLLAAEQFF. This chain links TRBV7-6 with TRBJ2-1; TRBD2 matches 8 bases. Germline CDR1 SGHVS, CDR2 FNYEAQ. J lost 9 bases, V lost 5 bases, and 3 bases had no gene match. The CDR3 loop spans 12 amino acids.

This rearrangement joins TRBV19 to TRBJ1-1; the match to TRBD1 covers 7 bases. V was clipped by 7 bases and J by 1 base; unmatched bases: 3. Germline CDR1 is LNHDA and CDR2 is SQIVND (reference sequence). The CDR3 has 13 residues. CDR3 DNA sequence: TGTGCCAGTAATAGACAGGGGAACACTGAAGCTTTCTTT. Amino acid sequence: CASNRQGNTEAFF. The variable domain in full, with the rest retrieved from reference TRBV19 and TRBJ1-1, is DGGITQSPKYLFRKEGQNVTLSCEQNLNHDAMYWYRQDPGQGLRLIYYSQIVNDFQKGDIAEGYSVSREKKESFPLTVTSAQKNPTAFYLCASNRQGNTEAFFGQGTRLTVV.

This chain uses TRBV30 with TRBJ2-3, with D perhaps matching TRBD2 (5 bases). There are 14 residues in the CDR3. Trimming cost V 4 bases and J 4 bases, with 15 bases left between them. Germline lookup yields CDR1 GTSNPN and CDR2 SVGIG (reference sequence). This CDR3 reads CAWTVRGYADTQYF. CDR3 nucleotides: TGTGCCTGGACCGTCCGGGGTTACGCAGATACGCAGTATTTT.

CDR3 sequence: CASNAREGSEQYF. As DNA, the CDR3 is TGTGCCAGTAATGCCAGGGAAGGGTCCGAGCAGTACTTC. The chain recombines TRBV19 with TRBJ2-7; TRBD1 might be the D (5 bases). The CDR3 is made up of 13 amino acids. V lost 7 bases and J 6 bases, leaving 16 bases between the germline ends. Germline-derived CDR1 and CDR2 are LNHDA and SQIVND (reference sequence).

The chain's CDR3 is CSVVRWASGSYEQYF. The CDR3 DNA follows: TGCAGCGTTGTAAGATGGGCTAGCGGGAGCTACGAGCAGTACTTC. The chain links TRBV29-1 to TRBJ2-7; TRBD2 matches 10 bases. The germline V gene has CDR1 SQVTM and CDR2 ANQGSEA. V was pared by 4 bases and J by 3 bases, with 9 bases of the junction left unmatched. The CDR3 covers 15 residues.

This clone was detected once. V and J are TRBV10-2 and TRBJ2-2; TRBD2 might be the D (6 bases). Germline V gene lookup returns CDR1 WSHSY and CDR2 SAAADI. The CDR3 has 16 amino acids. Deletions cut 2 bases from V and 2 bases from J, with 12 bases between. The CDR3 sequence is CASSEPTGDNTGELFF. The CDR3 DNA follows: TGCGCCAGCAGTGAGCCGACGGGAGATAACACCGGGGAGCTGTTTTTT.

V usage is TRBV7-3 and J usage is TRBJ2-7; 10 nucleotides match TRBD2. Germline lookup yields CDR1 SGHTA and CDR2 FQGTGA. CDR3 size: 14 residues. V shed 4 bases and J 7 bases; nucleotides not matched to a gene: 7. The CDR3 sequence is CASSSLAGDGEQYF. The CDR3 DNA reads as TGTGCCAGCAGCTCCCTAGCGGGAGACGGAGAGCAGTACTTC.